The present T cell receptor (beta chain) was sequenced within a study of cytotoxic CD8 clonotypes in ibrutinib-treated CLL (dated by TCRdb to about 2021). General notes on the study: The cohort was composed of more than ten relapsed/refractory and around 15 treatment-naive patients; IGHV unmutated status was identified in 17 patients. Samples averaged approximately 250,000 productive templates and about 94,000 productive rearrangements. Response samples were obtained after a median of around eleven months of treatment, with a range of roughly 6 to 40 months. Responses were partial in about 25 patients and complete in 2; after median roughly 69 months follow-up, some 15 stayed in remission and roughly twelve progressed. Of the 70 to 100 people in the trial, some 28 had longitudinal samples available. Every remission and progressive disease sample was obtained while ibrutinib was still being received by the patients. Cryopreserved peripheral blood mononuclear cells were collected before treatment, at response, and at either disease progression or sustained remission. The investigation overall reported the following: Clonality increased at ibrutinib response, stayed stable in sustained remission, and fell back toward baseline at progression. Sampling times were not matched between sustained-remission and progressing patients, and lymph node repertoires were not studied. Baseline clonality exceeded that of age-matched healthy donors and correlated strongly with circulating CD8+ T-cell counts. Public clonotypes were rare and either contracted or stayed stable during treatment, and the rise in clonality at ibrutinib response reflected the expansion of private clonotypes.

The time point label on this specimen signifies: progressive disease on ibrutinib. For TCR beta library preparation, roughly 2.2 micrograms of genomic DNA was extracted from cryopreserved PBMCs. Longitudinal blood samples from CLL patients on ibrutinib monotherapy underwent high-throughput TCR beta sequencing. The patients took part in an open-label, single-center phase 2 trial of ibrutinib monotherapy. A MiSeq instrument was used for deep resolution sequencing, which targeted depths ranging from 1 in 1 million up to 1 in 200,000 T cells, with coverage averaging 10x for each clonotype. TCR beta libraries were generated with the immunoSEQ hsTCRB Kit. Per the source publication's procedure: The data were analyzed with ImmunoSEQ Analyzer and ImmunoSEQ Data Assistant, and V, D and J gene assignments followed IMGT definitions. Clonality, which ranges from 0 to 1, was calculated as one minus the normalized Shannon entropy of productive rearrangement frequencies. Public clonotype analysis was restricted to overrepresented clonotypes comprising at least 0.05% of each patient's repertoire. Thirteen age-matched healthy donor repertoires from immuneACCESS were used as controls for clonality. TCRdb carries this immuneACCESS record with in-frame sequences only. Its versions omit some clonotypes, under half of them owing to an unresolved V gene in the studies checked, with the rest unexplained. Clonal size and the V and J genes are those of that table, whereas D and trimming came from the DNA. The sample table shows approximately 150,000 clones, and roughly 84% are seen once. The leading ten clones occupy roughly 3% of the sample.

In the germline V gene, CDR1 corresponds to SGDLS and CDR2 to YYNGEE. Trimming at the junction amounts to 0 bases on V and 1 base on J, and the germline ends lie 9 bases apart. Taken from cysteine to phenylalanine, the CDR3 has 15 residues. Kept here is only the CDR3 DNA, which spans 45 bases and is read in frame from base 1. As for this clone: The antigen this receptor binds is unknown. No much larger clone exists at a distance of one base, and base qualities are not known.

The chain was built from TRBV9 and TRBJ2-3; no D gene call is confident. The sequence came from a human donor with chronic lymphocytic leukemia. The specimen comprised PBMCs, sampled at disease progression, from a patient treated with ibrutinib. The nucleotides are TGTGCCAGCAGCGTAGGACCTGCCCGCACAGATACGCAGTATTTT. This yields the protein CASSVGPARTDTQYF.